Below, one T cell receptor beta chain is given with its context. This record belongs to a study of shared clonotypes between healthy human individuals. As for the study in general: Aged between 18 and 49, the donors were a couple of women and three men. Used for every donor were three CD4 naive, three CD4 memory, two CD8 naive and one CD8 memory plate.

Germline lookup yields CDR1 SGHRS and CDR2 YFSETQ. J was trimmed by 8 bases and V by 5 bases; bases with no gene match: 8. The CDR3 has 15 residues. Original data processing: Owing to the provision of junction-only sequences devoid of quality scores by immunoSEQ, filtering differed. Assay used: immunoSEQ multiplex PCR; TCRdb lists only in-frame clones, some missing. The DNA was the basis for D and trimming; V, J and clone size are from that table. The sample has about 1 million clones, 70% to 80% seen once. Healthy HIV-negative adults without recent acute infections or vaccinations served as donors. The clonotype originates from a man in his late teens or twenties in good health. This rearrangement joins TRBV5-1 to TRBJ2-1; 12 positions agree with TRBD2. Specimen: memory CD4+ T cells sorted from blood. Indicated subset: CD45RA-negative fraction. CDR3 amino acids: CASRTTSGRFDEQFF. The CDR3 DNA reads as TGCGCCAGCAGAACTACTAGCGGGAGGTTTGATGAGCAGTTCTTC.